Each of the 5 T cell receptor beta chains below was sequenced from the same sample in a study of vaccination effects on CD4 cells after COVID-19. Profiled with immunoSEQ multiplex PCR; TCRdb holds only in-frame clones, not every one. The sample has 20,000 to 30,000 clones; about 70% are singletons. Antigen-specific CD4+ T cells were first expanded with viral peptide pools by the ViraFEST assay and only then sequenced. Once cultured for 10 days, the cells underwent separation to obtain CD4+ T cells. BNT162b2 vaccine or mRNA-1273 vaccine was given to participants in two doses. Their recognized antigens are unknown. The sample here was CD4+ T cells from PBMCs cultured with SARS-CoV-2 spike peptides, taken after COVID-19 vaccination. The receptors shown here come from a human donor who received a COVID-19 vaccine.

This clone has just a few counts. The same CDR3 is also encoded by other DNA sequences in this sample. This chain links TRBV5-4 with TRBJ1-5; maybe TRBD1 (5 bases). The germline V gene has CDR1 SGHNT and CDR2 YYREEE (reference sequence). Trimming pared 0 bases from V and 1 base from J, leaving 5 bases between. The CDR3 is 14 residues long. This chain's CDR3 is CASSLAGSNQPQHF. Here the CDR3 DNA reads TGTGCCAGCAGCTTGGCAGGGAGCAATCAGCCCCAGCATTTT.

This clone was seen only a few times. The chain uses TRBV28 and TRBJ1-2, with D uncertain. The CDR3 runs to 12 residues. CDR1 MDHEN and CDR2 SYDVKM come from the germline V gene. With 5 bases removed from V and 4 bases from J, the gap between germline ends came to 8 bases. For the CDR3, the DNA is TGTGCCAGCAGTGCTCAGACCTATGGCTACACCTTC. Translating gives CASSAQTYGYTF.

In nucleotides, the CDR3 is TGTGCTAGTGGGCAGGGCCCCTACAATGAGCAGTTCTTC. This translates into CASGQGPYNEQFF. The chain carries TRBV12-5 and TRBJ2-1; weak D call: TRBD1 (5 bases). V was cut by 6 bases and J by 2 bases, with 8 bases left in between. Germline CDR1 reads LGHNT; CDR2 reads FRNRAP. The CDR3 totals 13 residues.

J is TRBJ2-1 and V is TRBV21-1; the DNA was not compared with TRBD2, the D call given in the table. TRBV21-1 is a listed pseudogene. The CDR3 extends over 16 amino acids. CDR3 protein: CASSKLRRDENNEQFF. CDR3 DNA: TGTGCCAGCAGCAAGCTAAGGAGGGATGAGAACAATGAGCAGTTCTTC.

This chain links TRBV19 with TRBJ2-6; the match to TRBD1 covers 8 bases. CDR1 LNHDA and CDR2 SQIVND come from the germline V gene (reference sequence). The CDR3 consists of 16 residues. The J segment lost 4 bases and the V segment lost 4 bases, leaving 6 bases of the junction unmatched. The CDR3 loop is CASSKQGAVGANVLTF. In DNA, the CDR3 is TGTGCCAGTAGTAAGCAGGGGGCGGTCGGGGCCAACGTCCTGACTTTC.